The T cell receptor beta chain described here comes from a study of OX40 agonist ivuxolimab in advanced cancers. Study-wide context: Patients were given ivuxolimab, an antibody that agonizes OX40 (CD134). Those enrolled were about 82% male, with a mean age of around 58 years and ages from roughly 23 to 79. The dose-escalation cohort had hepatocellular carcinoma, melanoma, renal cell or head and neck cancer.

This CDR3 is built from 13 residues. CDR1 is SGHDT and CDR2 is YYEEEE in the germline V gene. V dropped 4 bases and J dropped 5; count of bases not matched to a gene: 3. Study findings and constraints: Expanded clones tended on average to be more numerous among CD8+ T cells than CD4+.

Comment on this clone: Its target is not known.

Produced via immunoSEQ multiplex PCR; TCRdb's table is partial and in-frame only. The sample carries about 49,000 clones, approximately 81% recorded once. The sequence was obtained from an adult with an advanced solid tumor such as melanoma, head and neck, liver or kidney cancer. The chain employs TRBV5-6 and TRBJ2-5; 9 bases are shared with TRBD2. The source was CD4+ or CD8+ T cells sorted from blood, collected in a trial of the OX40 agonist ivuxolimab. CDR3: CASSPTSGETQYF. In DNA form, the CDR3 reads TGTGCCAGCAGCCCGACTAGCGGCGAGACCCAGTACTTC.